The sample holds a few counts of the clone carrying this TCR beta chain. Its matching antigen is unknown. A multiplex PCR was run with 60 Vbeta primers and 13 Jbeta primers. Profiling relied on immunoSEQ multiplex PCR, and the TCRdb table lists in-frame clones only, not all of them. This sample has fewer than 200,000 clones, with around 78% found just once. CDR3 length equals 15 residues. Germline lookup yields CDR1 LNHDA and CDR2 SQIVND (reference sequence). Trimming took 3 bases from V and 7 from J; bases not matched to a gene: 6. These data belong to a study of cytomegalovirus exposure and HLA in healthy donors. Study-level background: Unique TCRs from HLA-typed donors, 70 million to 100 million of them, were held in an early data release. Across under 450 genotyped donors, about 81% landed in the Caucasian-associated ancestry cluster. Study-level findings and limits: In a later analysis, productive TCRs from donors in an Asian-associated ancestry cluster reportedly carried fewer N-insertions than the cohort mean.

At sampling all donors were nominally healthy, likely with unrecorded immune exposures. This chain links TRBV19 with TRBJ2-7, with 13 bases lining up with TRBD2. The source is a woman in her 30s in good health and CMV-seropositive. Sequencing was done on a sample of PBMCs. The CDR3 spells CASSMKLAGGGEQYF. The CDR3 DNA sequence: TGTGCCAGTAGTATGAAACTAGCGGGAGGGGGTGAGCAGTACTTC.